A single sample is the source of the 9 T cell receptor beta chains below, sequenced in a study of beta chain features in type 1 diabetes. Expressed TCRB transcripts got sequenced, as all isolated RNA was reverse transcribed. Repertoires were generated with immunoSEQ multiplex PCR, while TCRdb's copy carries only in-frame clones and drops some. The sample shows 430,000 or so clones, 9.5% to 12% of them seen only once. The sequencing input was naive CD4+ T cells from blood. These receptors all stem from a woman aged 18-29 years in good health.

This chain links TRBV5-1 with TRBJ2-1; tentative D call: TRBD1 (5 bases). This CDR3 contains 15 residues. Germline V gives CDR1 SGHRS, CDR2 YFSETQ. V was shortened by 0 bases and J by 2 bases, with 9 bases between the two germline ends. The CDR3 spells CASSLGVTAYNEQFF. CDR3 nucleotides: TGCGCCAGCAGCTTGGGGGTGACAGCCTACAATGAGCAGTTCTTC.

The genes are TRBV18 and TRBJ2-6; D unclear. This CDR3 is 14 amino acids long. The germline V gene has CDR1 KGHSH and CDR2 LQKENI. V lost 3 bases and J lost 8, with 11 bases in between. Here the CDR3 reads CASSPASVSNVLTF. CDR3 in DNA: TGTGCCAGCTCACCCGCTTCGGTTTCCAACGTCCTGACTTTC.

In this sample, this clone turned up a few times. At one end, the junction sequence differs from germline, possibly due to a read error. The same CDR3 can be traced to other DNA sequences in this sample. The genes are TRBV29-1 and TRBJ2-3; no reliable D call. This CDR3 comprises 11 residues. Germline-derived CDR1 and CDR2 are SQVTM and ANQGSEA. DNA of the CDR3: TGCAGCGTTGGAAGCACGGATACGCAGTATTTT. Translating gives CSVGSTDTQYF.

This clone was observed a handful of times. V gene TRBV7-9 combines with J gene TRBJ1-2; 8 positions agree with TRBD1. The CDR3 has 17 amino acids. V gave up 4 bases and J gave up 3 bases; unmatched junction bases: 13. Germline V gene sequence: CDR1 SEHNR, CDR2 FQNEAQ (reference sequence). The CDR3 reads CASSSHAGQGVDYGYTF. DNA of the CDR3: TGTGCCAGCAGCTCCCATGCTGGACAGGGAGTAGACTATGGCTACACCTTC.

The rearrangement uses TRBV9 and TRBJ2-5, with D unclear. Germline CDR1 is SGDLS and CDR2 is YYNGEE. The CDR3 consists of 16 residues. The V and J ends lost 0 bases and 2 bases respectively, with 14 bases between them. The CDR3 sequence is CASSVGIGVKQETQYF. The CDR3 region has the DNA TGTGCCAGCAGCGTAGGGATCGGCGTAAAACAAGAGACCCAGTACTTC.

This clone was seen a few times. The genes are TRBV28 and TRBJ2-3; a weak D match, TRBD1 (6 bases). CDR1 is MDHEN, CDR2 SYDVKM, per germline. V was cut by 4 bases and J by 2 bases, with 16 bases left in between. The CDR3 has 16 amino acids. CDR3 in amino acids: CASSSVLGGDTDTQYF. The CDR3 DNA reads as TGTGCCAGCAGTTCCGTTTTAGGGGGAGACACAGATACGCAGTATTTT.

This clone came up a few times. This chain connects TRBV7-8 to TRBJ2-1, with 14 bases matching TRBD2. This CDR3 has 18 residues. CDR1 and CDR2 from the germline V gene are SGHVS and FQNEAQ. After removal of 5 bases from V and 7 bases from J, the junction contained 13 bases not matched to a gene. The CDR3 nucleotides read TGTGCCAGCAGCCGCGGACTAGCGGGGGGTTTAGCCAGGAATGAGCAGTTCTTC. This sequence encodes CASSRGLAGGLARNEQFF.

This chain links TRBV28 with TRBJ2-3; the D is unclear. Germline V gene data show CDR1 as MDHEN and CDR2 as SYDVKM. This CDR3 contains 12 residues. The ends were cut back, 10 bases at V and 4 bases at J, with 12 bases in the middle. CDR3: CATRVPPDTQYF. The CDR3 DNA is TGTGCCACCCGGGTCCCTCCAGATACGCAGTATTTT.

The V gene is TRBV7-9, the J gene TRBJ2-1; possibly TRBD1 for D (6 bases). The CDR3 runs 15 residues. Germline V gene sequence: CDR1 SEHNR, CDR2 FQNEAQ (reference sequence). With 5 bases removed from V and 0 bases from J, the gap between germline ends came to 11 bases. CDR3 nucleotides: TGTGCCAGCAGCCTTAAGGGACACTCCTACAATGAGCAGTTCTTC. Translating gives CASSLKGHSYNEQFF. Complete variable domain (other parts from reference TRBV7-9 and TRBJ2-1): DTGVSQNPRHKITKRGQNVTFRCDPISEHNRLYWYRQTLGQGPEFLTYFQNEAQLEKSRLLSDRFSAERPKGSFSTLEIQRTEQGDSAMYLCASSLKGHSYNEQFFGPGTRLTVL.